The clone carrying this T cell receptor (beta chain) was counted only a few times. Its antigen remains unknown. TCRdb itself ran the 5' RACE reads through MiXCR, one entry per CDR3 protein. The sample holds 470,000 or so distinct CDR3 sequences, around 20% seen once. The entry originates in a study of T-cell memory formation after mild COVID-19. General study points: Chiefly within CM and EM were the contracting CD4+ clones; CD8+ ones were within EMRA. Later expanders leaned toward CD4+, whereas clones contracting from day 15 to 85 were balanced CD4/CD8.

V lost 6 bases, J lost 4 bases, and 24 bases lay in between. Germline CDR1 MNHEY, CDR2 SVGAGI. The CDR3 covers 17 residues. The sequence derives from an adult woman who had mild COVID-19 (a few samples of this study predate the infection). Cell type and time point are not known. Sequencing was done on a sample of PBMCs or a T cell subset sorted from them (not recorded which). V and J are TRBV6-5 and TRBJ1-1; a possible D gene is TRBD1 (6 bases). This CDR3 is CASRGLGGGPAATEAFF. CDR3 bases: TGTGCCAGCAGGGGCCTGGGCGGGGGGCCCGCAGCCACTGAAGCTTTCTTT.